Listed here are 2 T cell receptor beta chains from one sample, sequenced in a study of CD8+ T cells in alopecia areata. Described treatment: oral pan-JAK inhibitor, 5-10 mg twice daily. RNA was isolated and reverse transcribed to cDNA, the sequencing template. The repertoire was sequenced with immunoSEQ multiplex PCR; TCRdb's copy has only in-frame clones and lacks some. There are about 200,000 clones in the sample; 64% occur only once, and about 1.3% lies in the top ten. The source material was CD4+ T cells sorted from blood, sampled around week 47, from a patient treated with tofacitinib. The source is a human donor with alopecia areata.

The chain joins TRBV29-1 to TRBJ2-1, with TRBD2 matching 10 bases. The V and J ends lost 3 bases and 7 bases, in that order; junction bases with no gene match: 3. Germline CDR1 SQVTM, CDR2 ANQGSEA. The CDR3 runs 13 residues. The CDR3 DNA reads TGCAGCGTTGAGGCTAGCGGGGGTAATGAGCAGTTCTTC. This translates into CSVEASGGNEQFF.

The V call is TRBV7-2, the J call TRBJ1-1; perhaps TRBD1 as D (5 bases). The V gene lost 7 bases and the J gene lost 1 base, with 10 bases spanning the gap. CDR3 length: 13 residues. The V gene's germline CDR1 is SGHTA and CDR2 FQGNSA. The CDR3 sequence is CASTGGRNTEAFF. In DNA form, the CDR3 reads TGTGCCAGCACCGGGGGGAGGAACACTGAAGCTTTCTTT.